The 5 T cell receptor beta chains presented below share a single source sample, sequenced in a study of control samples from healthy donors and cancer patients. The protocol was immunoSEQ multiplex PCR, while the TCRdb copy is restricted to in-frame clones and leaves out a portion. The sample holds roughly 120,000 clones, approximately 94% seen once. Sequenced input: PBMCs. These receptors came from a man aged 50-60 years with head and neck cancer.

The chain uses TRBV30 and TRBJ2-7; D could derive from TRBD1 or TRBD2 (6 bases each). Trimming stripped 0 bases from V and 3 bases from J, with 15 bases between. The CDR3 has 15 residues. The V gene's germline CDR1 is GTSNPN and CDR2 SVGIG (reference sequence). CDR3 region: CAWSVLGGQHYEQYF. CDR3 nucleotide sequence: TGTGCCTGGAGTGTACTAGGGGGGCAGCACTACGAGCAGTACTTC.

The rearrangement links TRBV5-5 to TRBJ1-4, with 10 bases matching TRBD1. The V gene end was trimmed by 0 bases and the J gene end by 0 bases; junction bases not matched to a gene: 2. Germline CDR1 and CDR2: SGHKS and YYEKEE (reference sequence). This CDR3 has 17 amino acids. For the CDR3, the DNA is TGTGCCAGCAGCTTGGGGACAGGGGGAGCAACTAATGAAAAACTGTTTTTT. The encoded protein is CASSLGTGGATNEKLFF.

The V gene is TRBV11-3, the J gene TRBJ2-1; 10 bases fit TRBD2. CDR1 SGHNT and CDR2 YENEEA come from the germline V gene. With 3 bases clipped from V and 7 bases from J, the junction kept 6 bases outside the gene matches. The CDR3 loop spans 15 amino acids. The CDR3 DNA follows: TGTGCCAGCAGCTTTAGCGGGGGGTCGGGGAATGAGCAGTTCTTC. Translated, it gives CASSFSGGSGNEQFF.

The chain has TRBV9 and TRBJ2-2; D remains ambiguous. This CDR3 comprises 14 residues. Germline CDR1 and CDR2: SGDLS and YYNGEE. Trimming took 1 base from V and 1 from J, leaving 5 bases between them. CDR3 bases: TGTGCCAGCAGCGTACTTGAGAACACCGGGGAGCTGTTTTTT. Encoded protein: CASSVLENTGELFF. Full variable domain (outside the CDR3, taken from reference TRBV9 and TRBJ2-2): DSGVTQTPKHLITATGQRVTLRCSPRSGDLSVYWYQQSLDQGLQFLIQYYNGEERAKGNILERFSAQQFPDLHSELNLSSLELGDSALYFCASSVLENTGELFFGEGSRLTVL.

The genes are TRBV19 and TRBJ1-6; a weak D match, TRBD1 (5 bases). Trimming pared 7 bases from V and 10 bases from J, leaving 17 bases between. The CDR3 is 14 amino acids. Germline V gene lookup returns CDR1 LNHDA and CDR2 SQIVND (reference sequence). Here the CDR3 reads CASMAGPPASPLHF. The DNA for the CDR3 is TGTGCCAGTATGGCGGGACCCCCTGCCTCACCCCTCCACTTT.